The TCR beta chain described here comes from a study of T cell clonality in common variable immunodeficiency. Findings and caveats of the study: CVID subjects showed higher TCRbeta clonality than healthy controls.

Sequencing input was equivalent genomic DNA from CVID and controls. Libraries were prepared by immunoSEQ multiplex PCR; TCRdb keeps only in-frame clonotypes and omits some of them. The table lists about 35,000 clones, with no singletons. The CDR3 is 12 amino acids. Germline assignment: CDR1 GTSNPN and CDR2 SVGIG (reference sequence). V shed 3 bases and J shed 2 bases, with 8 bases lying between them. This clone was seen many times. The antigen is not known. The observed sequence ends 3 residues before the CDR3 terminus, with the missing tail filled in from the germline J gene. The receptor was derived from a person between 18 and 75 years old in good health. J is TRBJ2-7 and V is TRBV30; D remains ambiguous. The sample comprised peripheral blood mononuclear cells. The CDR3 sequence: CAWSLNPYEQYF. CDR3 DNA, as far as it was read: TGTGCCTGGAGCCTAAACCCCTACGAG. Supplemented by reference TRBV30 and TRBJ2-7, the full variable domain reads SQTIHQWPATLVQPVGSPLSLECTVEGTSNPNLYWYRQAAGRGLQLLFYSVGIGQISSEVPQNLSASRPQDRQFILSSKKLLLSDSGFYLCAWSLNPYEQYFGPGTRLTVT.